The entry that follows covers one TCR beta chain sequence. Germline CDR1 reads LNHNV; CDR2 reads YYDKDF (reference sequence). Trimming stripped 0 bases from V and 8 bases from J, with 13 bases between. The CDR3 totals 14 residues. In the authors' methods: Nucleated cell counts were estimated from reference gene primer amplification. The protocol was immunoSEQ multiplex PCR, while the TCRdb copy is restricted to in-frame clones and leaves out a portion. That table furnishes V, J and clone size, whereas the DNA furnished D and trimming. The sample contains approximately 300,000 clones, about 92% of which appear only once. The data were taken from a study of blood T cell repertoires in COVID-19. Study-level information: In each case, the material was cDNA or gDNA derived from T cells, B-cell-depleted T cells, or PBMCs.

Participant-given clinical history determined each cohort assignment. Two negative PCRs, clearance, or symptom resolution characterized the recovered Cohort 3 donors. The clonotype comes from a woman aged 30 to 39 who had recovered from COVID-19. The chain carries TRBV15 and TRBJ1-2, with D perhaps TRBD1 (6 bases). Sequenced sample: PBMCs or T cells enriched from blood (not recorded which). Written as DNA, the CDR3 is TGTGCCACCAGCAGAGATTTGACAGGTACAGGCTACACCTTC. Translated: CATSRDLTGTGYTF.